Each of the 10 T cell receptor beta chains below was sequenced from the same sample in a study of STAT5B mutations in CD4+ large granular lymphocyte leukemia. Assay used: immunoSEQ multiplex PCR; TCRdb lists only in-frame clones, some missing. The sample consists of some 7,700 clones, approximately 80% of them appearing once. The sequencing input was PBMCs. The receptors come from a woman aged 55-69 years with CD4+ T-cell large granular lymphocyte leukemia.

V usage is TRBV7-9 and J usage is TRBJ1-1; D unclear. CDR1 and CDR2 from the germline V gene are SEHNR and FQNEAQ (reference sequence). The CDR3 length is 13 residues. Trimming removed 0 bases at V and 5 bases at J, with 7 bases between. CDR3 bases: TGTGCCAGCAGCTTAGCAGGGAGGACTGAAGCTTTCTTT. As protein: CASSLAGRTEAFF.

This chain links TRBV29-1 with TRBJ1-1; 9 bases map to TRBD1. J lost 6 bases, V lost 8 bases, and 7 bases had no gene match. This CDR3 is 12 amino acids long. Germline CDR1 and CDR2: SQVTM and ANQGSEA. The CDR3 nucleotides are TGCAGCTCCGGACAGGGGAGTCCTGAAGCTTTCTTT. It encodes CSSGQGSPEAFF.

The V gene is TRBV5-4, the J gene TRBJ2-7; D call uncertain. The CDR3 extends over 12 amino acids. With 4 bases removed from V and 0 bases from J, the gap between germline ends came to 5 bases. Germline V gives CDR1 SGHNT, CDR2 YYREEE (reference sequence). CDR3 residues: CASSLNSYEQYF. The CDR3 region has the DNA TGTGCCAGCAGCCTGAACTCCTACGAGCAGTACTTC.

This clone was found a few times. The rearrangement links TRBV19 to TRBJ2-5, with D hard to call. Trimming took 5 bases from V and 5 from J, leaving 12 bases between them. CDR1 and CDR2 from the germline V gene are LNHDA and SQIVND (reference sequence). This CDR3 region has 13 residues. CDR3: CASSVLVGETQYF. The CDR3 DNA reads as TGTGCCAGTAGTGTACTTGTAGGCGAGACCCAGTACTTC.

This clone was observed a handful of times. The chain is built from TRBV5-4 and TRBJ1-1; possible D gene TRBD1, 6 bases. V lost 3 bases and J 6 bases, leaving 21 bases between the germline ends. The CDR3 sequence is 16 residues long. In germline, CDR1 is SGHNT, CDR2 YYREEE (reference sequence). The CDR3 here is CASSSNLAGESSEAFF. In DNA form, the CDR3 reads TGTGCCAGCAGCTCGAATTTAGCAGGGGAGAGCTCTGAAGCTTTCTTT.

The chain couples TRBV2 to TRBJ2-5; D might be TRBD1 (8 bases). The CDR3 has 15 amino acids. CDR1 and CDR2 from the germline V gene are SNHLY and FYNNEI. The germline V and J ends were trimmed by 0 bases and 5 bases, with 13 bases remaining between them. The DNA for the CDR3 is TGTGCCAGCAGTGAAGCGGACAGGGAGGGGGAGACCCAGTACTTC. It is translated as CASSEADREGETQYF.

CDR3 in DNA: TGTGCCAGCAGCTTCGAGGACAGGGGGCTTGGTGAGCAGTTCTTC. It codes for CASSFEDRGLGEQFF. This chain connects TRBV5-8 to TRBJ2-1; 11 bases match TRBD1. Germline CDR1 and CDR2: SGHTS and YDEGEE. Germline trimming cut 2 bases from V and 9 bases from J; bases unmatched to any gene: 7. The CDR3 loop spans 15 amino acids.

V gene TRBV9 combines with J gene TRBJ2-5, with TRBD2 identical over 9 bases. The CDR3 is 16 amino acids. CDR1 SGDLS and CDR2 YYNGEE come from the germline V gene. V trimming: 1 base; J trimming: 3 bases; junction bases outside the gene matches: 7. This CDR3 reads CASSVLGSGGKETQYF. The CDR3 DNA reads TGTGCCAGCAGCGTACTTGGCAGCGGGGGGAAAGAGACCCAGTACTTC.

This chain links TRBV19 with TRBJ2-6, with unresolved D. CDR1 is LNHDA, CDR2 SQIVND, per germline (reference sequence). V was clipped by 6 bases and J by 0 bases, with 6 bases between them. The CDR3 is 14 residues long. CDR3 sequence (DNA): TGTGCCAGTAGATCGGGCTCTGGGGCCAACGTCCTGACTTTC. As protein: CASRSGSGANVLTF. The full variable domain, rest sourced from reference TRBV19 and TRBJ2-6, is DGGITQSPKYLFRKEGQNVTLSCEQNLNHDAMYWYRQDPGQGLRLIYYSQIVNDFQKGDIAEGYSVSREKKESFPLTVTSAQKNPTAFYLCASRSGSGANVLTFGAGSRLTVL.

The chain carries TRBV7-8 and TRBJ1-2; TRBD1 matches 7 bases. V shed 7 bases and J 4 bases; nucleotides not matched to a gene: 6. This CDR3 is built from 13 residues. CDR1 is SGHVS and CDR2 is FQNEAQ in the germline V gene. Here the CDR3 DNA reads TGTGCCAGCACCCCAGGGGGGGGCTATGGCTACACCTTC. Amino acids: CASTPGGGYGYTF.